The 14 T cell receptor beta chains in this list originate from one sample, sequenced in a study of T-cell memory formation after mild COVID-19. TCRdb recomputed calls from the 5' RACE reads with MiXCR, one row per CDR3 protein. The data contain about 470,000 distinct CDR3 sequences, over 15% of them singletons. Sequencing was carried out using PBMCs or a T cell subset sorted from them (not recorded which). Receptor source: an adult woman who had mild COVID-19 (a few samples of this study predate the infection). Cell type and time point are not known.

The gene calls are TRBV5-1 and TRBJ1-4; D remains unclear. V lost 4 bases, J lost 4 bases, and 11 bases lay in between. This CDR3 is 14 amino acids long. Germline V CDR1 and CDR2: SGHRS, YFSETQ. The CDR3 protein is CASSLQSLNEKLFF. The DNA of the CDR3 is TGCGCCAGCAGCCTACAGAGCCTTAATGAAAAACTGTTTTTT.

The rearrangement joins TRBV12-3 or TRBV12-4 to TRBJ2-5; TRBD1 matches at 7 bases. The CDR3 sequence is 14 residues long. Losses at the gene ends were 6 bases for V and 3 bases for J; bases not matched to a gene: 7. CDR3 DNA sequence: TGTGCCAGCAGGTTGGGACAGAACGAAGAGACCCAGTACTTC. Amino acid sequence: CASRLGQNEETQYF.

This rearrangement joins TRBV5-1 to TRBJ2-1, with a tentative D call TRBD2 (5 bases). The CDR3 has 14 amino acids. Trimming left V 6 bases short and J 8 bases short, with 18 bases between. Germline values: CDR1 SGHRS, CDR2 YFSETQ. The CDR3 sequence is CASKRGSAGDEQFF. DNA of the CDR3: TGCGCCAGCAAAAGAGGGAGTGCAGGCGATGAGCAGTTCTTC.

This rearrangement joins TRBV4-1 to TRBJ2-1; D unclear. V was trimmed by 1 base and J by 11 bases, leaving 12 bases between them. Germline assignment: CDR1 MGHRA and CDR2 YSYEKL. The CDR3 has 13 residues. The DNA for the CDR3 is TGCGCCAGCAGCCAAGCTCTAACAATGAAGCAGTTCTTC. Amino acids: CASSQALTMKQFF.

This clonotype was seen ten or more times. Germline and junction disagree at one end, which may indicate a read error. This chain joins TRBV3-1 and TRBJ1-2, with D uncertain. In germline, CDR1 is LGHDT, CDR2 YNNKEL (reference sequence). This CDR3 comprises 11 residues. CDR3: CASSQGYGYTF. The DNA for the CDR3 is TGCGCCAGCAGCCAAGGGTATGGCTACACCTTC.

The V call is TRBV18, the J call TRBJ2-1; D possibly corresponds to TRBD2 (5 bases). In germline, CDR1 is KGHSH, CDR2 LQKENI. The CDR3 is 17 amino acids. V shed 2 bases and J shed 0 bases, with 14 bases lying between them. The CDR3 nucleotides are TGTGCCAGCTCACCATCGGGGAGATTAAACTCCTACAATGAGCAGTTCTTC. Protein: CASSPSGRLNSYNEQFF.

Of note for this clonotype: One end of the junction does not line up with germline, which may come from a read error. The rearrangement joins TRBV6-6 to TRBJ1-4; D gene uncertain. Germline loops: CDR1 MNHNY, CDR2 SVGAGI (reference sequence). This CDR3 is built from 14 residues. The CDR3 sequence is CASRYSASNEKLFF. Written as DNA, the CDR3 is TGTGCCAGCAGATACTCGGCGTCTAATGAAAAACTGTTTTTT.

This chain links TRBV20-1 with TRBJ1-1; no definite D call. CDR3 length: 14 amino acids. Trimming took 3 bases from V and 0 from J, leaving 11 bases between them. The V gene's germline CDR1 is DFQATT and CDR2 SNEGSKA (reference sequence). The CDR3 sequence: CSASLGAMNTEAFF. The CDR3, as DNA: TGCAGTGCTAGTCTGGGAGCCATGAACACTGAAGCTTTCTTT.

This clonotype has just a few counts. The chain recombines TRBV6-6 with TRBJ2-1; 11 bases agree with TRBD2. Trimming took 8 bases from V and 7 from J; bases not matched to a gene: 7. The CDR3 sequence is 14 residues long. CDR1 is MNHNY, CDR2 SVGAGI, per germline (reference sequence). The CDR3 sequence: CASQTSGGQNEQFF. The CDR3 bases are TGTGCCAGCCAAACTAGCGGGGGTCAGAATGAGCAGTTCTTC.

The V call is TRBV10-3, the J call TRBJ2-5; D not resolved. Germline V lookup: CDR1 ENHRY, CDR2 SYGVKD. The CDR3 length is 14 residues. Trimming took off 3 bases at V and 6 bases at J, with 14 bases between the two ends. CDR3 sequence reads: CAISESREGKTQYF. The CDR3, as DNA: TGTGCCATCAGTGAATCTAGGGAAGGGAAGACCCAGTACTTC.

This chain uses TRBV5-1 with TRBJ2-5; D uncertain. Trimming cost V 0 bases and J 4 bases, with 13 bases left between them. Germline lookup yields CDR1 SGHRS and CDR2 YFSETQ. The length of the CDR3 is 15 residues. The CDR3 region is CASSLESTAAETQYF. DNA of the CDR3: TGCGCCAGCAGCTTGGAATCAACGGCCGCAGAGACCCAGTACTTC.

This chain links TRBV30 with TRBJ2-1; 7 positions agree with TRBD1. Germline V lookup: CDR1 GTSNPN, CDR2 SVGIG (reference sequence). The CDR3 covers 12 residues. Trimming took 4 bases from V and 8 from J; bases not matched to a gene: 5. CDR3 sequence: CAWKGAADEQFF. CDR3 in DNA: TGTGCCTGGAAGGGGGCGGCGGATGAGCAGTTCTTC. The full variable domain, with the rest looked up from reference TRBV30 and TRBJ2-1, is SQTIHQWPATLVQPVGSPLSLECTVEGTSNPNLYWYRQAAGRGLQLLFYSVGIGQISSEVPQNLSASRPQDRQFILSSKKLLLSDSGFYLCAWKGAADEQFFGPGTRLTVL.

The CDR3: CASTRCPFIPQYF. The CDR3 DNA reads TGTGCCAGCACACGGTGCCCCTTCATCCCCCAGTACTTC. The V gene is TRBV21-1, the J gene TRBJ2-5; TRBD1 was called by the table and not checked on the DNA. TRBV21-1 counts as a pseudogene. The CDR3 covers 13 residues.

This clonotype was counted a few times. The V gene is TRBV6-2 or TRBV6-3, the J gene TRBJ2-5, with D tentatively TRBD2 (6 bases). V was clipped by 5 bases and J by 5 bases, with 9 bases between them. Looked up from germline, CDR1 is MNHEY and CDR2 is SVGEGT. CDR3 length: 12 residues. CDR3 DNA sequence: TGTGCCAGCAGTCCTCTAGCGGAGACCCAGTACTTC. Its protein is CASSPLAETQYF.